The 6 T cell receptor beta chains in this list originate from one sample, sequenced in a study of blood T cell repertoires in COVID-19. Repertoires were generated with immunoSEQ multiplex PCR, while TCRdb's copy carries only in-frame clones and drops some. Of some 380,000 clones in the sample, 80% to 90% were seen once. Sequenced material: PBMCs or T cells enriched from blood (not recorded which). The source is a man between 25 and 39 years old who had recovered from COVID-19.

This chain links TRBV4-2 with TRBJ1-2; TRBD1 might be the D (5 bases). V lost 1 base to trimming and J lost 11 bases, with 20 bases between them. CDR3 size: 15 residues. Germline V gene data show CDR1 as LGHNA and CDR2 as YNFKEQ. CDR3 bases: TGTGCCAGCAGCCAAGTCCCACCGGGGCAGGGAGGTTACACCTTC. Amino acid sequence: CASSQVPPGQGGYTF.

The rearrangement uses TRBV11-2 and TRBJ1-2; 9 nucleotides agree with TRBD1. V was pared by 5 bases and J by 3 bases, with 4 bases of the junction left unmatched. In germline, CDR1 is SGHAT, CDR2 FQNNGV. This CDR3 is built from 14 residues. In nucleotides, the CDR3 is TGTGCCAGCAGCCGGGACAGGGACTACTATGGCTACACCTTC. Translated, it gives CASSRDRDYYGYTF.

The rearrangement joins TRBV5-1 to TRBJ1-2; TRBD1 might be the D (5 bases). CDR1 is SGHRS, CDR2 YFSETQ, per germline. V was trimmed by 4 bases and J by 7 bases, leaving 23 bases between them. This CDR3 contains 16 residues. As DNA, the CDR3 is TGCGCCAGCAGCCCCGCCATTTCAGGGATCTCGGGTGGCTACACCTTC. Translating it yields CASSPAISGISGGYTF. Together with reference TRBV5-1 and TRBJ1-2, the CDR3 gives the full variable domain: KAGVTQTPRYLIKTRGQQVTLSCSPISGHRSVSWYQQTPGQGLQFLFEYFSETQRNKGNFPGRFSGRQFSNSRSEMNVSTLELGDSALYLCASSPAISGISGGYTFGSGTRLTVV.

This rearrangement joins TRBV4-3 to TRBJ2-5; D possibly corresponds to TRBD2 (6 bases). The CDR3 is 17 residues long. Trimming shortened V by 4 bases and J by 0 bases, and 18 bases separated the two germline ends. CDR1 and CDR2 from the germline V gene are LGHNA and YSLEER. CDR3: CASSRIAASGYQETQYF. The CDR3 DNA reads TGCGCCAGCAGCCGAATAGCGGCGAGCGGCTACCAAGAGACCCAGTACTTC.

The gene calls are TRBV11-2 and TRBJ2-5, with 8 bases aligning to TRBD2. J lost 5 bases, V lost 7 bases, and 6 bases had no gene match. The CDR3 covers 13 residues. Germline V gene data show CDR1 as SGHAT and CDR2 as FQNNGV. The CDR3: CASNRGGLETQYF. The DNA of the CDR3 is TGTGCCAGCAACCGGGGGGGCCTGGAGACCCAGTACTTC.

The rearrangement uses TRBV12-3 or TRBV12-4 and TRBJ1-1; D might be TRBD1 (5 bases). With 5 bases removed from V and 10 bases from J, the gap between germline ends came to 17 bases. The CDR3 length is 13 residues. The CDR3 DNA reads as TGTGCCAGCAGTCGCAGGACGGGGGTCACAGCTTTCTTT. Protein: CASSRRTGVTAFF.